This TCR beta chain was identified in a study of T cell changes during pregnancy in multiple sclerosis. The data were produced by immunoSEQ multiplex PCR, yet TCRdb's version contains in-frame clones alone and is incomplete. Here the sample spans more than 70,000 clones, 91% being singletons. The CDR3 is made up of 14 amino acids. Germline CDR1 KGHSH, CDR2 LQKENI. Trimming took off 6 bases at V and 0 bases at J, with 9 bases between the two ends. The chain links TRBV18 to TRBJ1-3, with D unclear. This receptor was identified in a female donor in good health, enrolled as a control in a pregnancy study. The specimen was peripheral blood, collected after pregnancy. CDR3 in DNA: TGTGCCAGCTCTCCCGACTTCTCTGGAAACACCATATATTTT. Encoded protein: CASSPDFSGNTIYF.